The sequence of this T cell receptor beta chain was determined in a study of T cell repertoires in cytomegalovirus infection. CDR1 MGHRA and CDR2 YSYEKL come from the germline V gene. This CDR3 has 16 amino acids. V shed 3 bases and J shed 0 bases, with 11 bases lying between them. TCRdb reprocessed the reads via MiXCR and lists one record per CDR3 protein. The sample contains 500,000 or so distinct CDR3 sequences, about 17% of which appear only once. The sequenced material came from CD8+ T cells from PBMCs. The chain employs TRBV4-1 and TRBJ2-2; perhaps TRBD1 as D (6 bases). This TCR was recovered from a human donor in good health (CMV status not recorded). Some clones in this sample may be carry-over from other donors' samples. This chain's CDR3 is CASSHPGQTNTGELFF. The CDR3 DNA sequence: TGCGCCAGCAGCCATCCCGGACAGACGAACACCGGGGAGCTGTTTTTT.